The 23 T cell receptor beta chains below were found in one sample sequenced in a study of blood T cell repertoires in COVID-19. The assay was immunoSEQ multiplex PCR, and TCRdb's table has in-frame clones only and misses some. The sample shows a few hundred thousand clones, around 87% of them seen only once. The sequencing sample was made of PBMCs or T cells enriched from blood (not recorded which). The receptor set was obtained from a man aged 35 to 55 in a cohort exposed to, infected with or recovered from COVID-19 (not recorded which).

This clone was picked up one time. V usage is TRBV27 and J usage is TRBJ2-1, with TRBD2 as a possible D gene (6 bases). The CDR3 has 16 residues. V was cut by 2 bases and J by 8 bases, with 19 bases left in between. The germline CDR1 and CDR2 sequences are MNHEY and SMNVEV (reference sequence). The CDR3 DNA follows: TGTGCCAGCAGTTTAAGGGCGACTAGAGGTCTGGATGAGCAGTTCTTC. Amino acids: CASSLRATRGLDEQFF.

The J gene is TRBJ2-2, the V gene TRBV3-1 (or the pseudogene TRBV3-2), with D perhaps TRBD2 (5 bases). The CDR3 extends over 14 amino acids. The germline V gene has CDR1 LGHDT and CDR2 YNNKEL (reference sequence). Trimming stripped 4 bases from V and 4 bases from J, with 10 bases between. The CDR3 sequence: CASSPRTSTGELFF. CDR3 nucleotide sequence: TGTGCCAGCAGCCCCCGAACTAGCACCGGGGAGCTGTTTTTT.

J is TRBJ2-2 and V is TRBV3-1 (or the pseudogene TRBV3-2), with TRBD1 identical over 10 bases. Germline CDR1 LGHDT, CDR2 YNNKEL (reference sequence). The CDR3 extends over 17 amino acids. The V gene end was trimmed by 3 bases and the J gene end by 6 bases; junction bases not matched to a gene: 10. CDR3: CASSQNRQGASAGELFF. CDR3 DNA sequence: TGTGCCAGCAGCCAGAACCGACAGGGGGCGTCGGCCGGGGAGCTGTTTTTT.

The rearrangement uses TRBV7-3 and TRBJ2-2; 11 positions agree with TRBD1. Germline V gives CDR1 SGHTA, CDR2 FQGTGA. Trimming removed 5 bases from V and 5 bases from J; junction bases left unmatched: 4. This CDR3 is built from 15 residues. CDR3 loop: CASSLDRGRTGELFF. CDR3 nucleotide sequence: TGTGCCAGCAGCCTGGACAGGGGGCGAACCGGGGAGCTGTTTTTT. The whole variable domain, remainder taken from reference TRBV7-3 and TRBJ2-2, is GAGVSQTPSNKVTEKGKYVELRCDPISGHTALYWYRQSLGQGPEFLIYFQGTGAADDSGLPNDRFFAVRPEGSVSTLKIQRTERGDSAVYLCASSLDRGRTGELFFGEGSRLTVL.

The CDR3 DNA reads TGTGCCAGCAGCCTTCGGACTAGCGGGAGGGCTGATGAGCAGTTCTTC. This sequence encodes CASSLRTSGRADEQFF. The V and J genes are TRBV3-1 (or the pseudogene TRBV3-2) and TRBJ2-1; 15 nucleotides align to TRBD2. Germline V gives CDR1 LGHDT, CDR2 YNNKEL (reference sequence). This CDR3 region has 16 residues. The junction had 6 bases not matched to a gene; V was cut back by 4 bases and J by 8 bases.

This chain links TRBV5-1 with TRBJ2-5; 10 bases are shared with TRBD1. Germline V gene lookup returns CDR1 SGHRS and CDR2 YFSETQ. The CDR3 sequence is 13 residues long. With 8 bases clipped from V and 5 bases from J, the junction kept 6 bases outside the gene matches. The CDR3 here is CARGTGERETQYF. CDR3 DNA sequence: TGCGCCAGGGGGACAGGGGAACGGGAGACCCAGTACTTC. The variable domain in full, with the rest retrieved from reference TRBV5-1 and TRBJ2-5, is KAGVTQTPRYLIKTRGQQVTLSCSPISGHRSVSWYQQTPGQGLQFLFEYFSETQRNKGNFPGRFSGRQFSNSRSEMNVSTLELGDSALYLCARGTGERETQYFGPGTRLLVL.

V and J are TRBV3-1 (or the pseudogene TRBV3-2) and TRBJ2-7; 9 bases are a match to TRBD1. Germline-derived CDR1 and CDR2 are LGHDT and YNNKEL (reference sequence). J was trimmed by 6 bases and V by 5 bases; bases with no gene match: 17. The length of the CDR3 is 17 residues. CDR3 in DNA: TGTGCCAGCAGCTCCCATCCCGGGACAGGGTCCTTGGCCGAGCAGTACTTC. It encodes CASSSHPGTGSLAEQYF.

The rearrangement uses TRBV19 and TRBJ2-1, with D possibly matching TRBD1 (7 bases). V lost 2 bases to trimming and J lost 5 bases, with 13 bases between them. Germline loops: CDR1 LNHDA, CDR2 SQIVND (reference sequence). The length of the CDR3 is 15 residues. The CDR3 here is CASSIQGGGHNEQFF. CDR3 sequence (DNA): TGTGCCAGTAGTATACAGGGGGGCGGTCACAATGAGCAGTTCTTC.

V gene TRBV18 combines with J gene TRBJ2-7, with TRBD1 matching over 8 bases. The J segment lost 2 bases and the V segment lost 6 bases, leaving 6 bases of the junction unmatched. The CDR3 runs to 14 residues. Germline assignment: CDR1 KGHSH and CDR2 LQKENI. The CDR3 bases are TGTGCCAGCTCCTCCGGGACAGGAGCCTACGAGCAGTACTTC. It is translated as CASSSGTGAYEQYF. The full variable domain, with the rest looked up from reference TRBV18 and TRBJ2-7, is NAGVMQNPRHLVRRRGQEARLRCSPMKGHSHVYWYRQLPEEGLKFMVYLQKENIIDESGMPKERFSAEFPKEGPSILRIQQVVRGDSAAYFCASSSGTGAYEQYFGPGTRLTVT.

V and J are TRBV7-8 and TRBJ2-1; 7 nucleotides align to TRBD2. CDR1 is SGHVS and CDR2 is FQNEAQ in the germline V gene. The CDR3 has 15 residues. The V and J ends lost 5 bases and 5 bases, in that order; junction bases with no gene match: 9. The CDR3 region is CASSPPGTTNNEQFF. DNA of the CDR3: TGTGCCAGCAGCCCGCCTGGGACTACGAACAATGAGCAGTTCTTC.

V is TRBV28 and J is TRBJ2-2; 8 bases map to TRBD2. In germline, CDR1 is MDHEN, CDR2 SYDVKM. The length of the CDR3 is 15 residues. Losses at the gene ends were 8 bases for V and 4 bases for J; bases not matched to a gene: 9. CDR3 protein: CASFSLLAATGELFF. DNA of the CDR3: TGTGCCAGCTTCTCCCTACTAGCGGCCACCGGGGAGCTGTTTTTT.

This chain uses TRBV6-5 with TRBJ1-2; D not certain. Germline CDR1 and CDR2: MNHEY and SVGAGI. V gave up 4 bases and J gave up 2 bases, with 14 bases separating them. CDR3 size: 15 residues. CDR3 DNA: TGTGCCAGCAGTTCAGGACTACGGGGAAACTATGGCTACACCTTC. Amino acids: CASSSGLRGNYGYTF.

The chain joins TRBV28 to TRBJ1-2; D unclear. Trimming left V 2 bases short and J 5 bases short, with 6 bases between. Germline-derived CDR1 and CDR2 are MDHEN and SYDVKM. The CDR3 has 12 amino acids. The CDR3 DNA sequence: TGTGCCAGCAGTTTACAGGAATATGGCTACACCTTC. It encodes CASSLQEYGYTF.

The V call is TRBV18, the J call TRBJ2-7; 11 bases map to TRBD2. CDR1 and CDR2 from the germline V gene are KGHSH and LQKENI. Trimming removed 4 bases from V and 2 bases from J; junction bases left unmatched: 7. CDR3 length equals 16 residues. CDR3 in amino acids: CASSLSLAGGTYEQYF. In nucleotides, the CDR3 is TGTGCCAGCTCACTTTCCCTAGCGGGAGGTACCTACGAGCAGTACTTC. Looking up the rest from reference TRBV18 and TRBJ2-7 gives the full variable domain: NAGVMQNPRHLVRRRGQEARLRCSPMKGHSHVYWYRQLPEEGLKFMVYLQKENIIDESGMPKERFSAEFPKEGPSILRIQQVVRGDSAAYFCASSLSLAGGTYEQYFGPGTRLTVT.

CDR3 loop: CASSQGLAGPEHEQFF. The CDR3 region has the DNA TGTGCCAGCAGCCAGGGACTAGCGGGACCTGAGCATGAGCAGTTCTTC. The chain combines TRBV4-2 with TRBJ2-1, with TRBD2 matching over 13 bases. This CDR3 has 16 residues. The junction had 7 bases not matched to a gene; V was cut back by 3 bases and J by 8 bases. Germline CDR1 reads LGHNA; CDR2 reads YNFKEQ.

This clone was recorded once. The chain links TRBV6-5 to TRBJ2-7, with 8 bases fitting TRBD2. V lost 6 bases to trimming and J lost 4 bases; unmatched junction nucleotides: 5. The CDR3 runs 13 residues. Per germline, CDR1 MNHEY and CDR2 SVGAGI. For the CDR3, the DNA is TGTGCCAGCAGGGAGGCGGGAGGATACGAGCAGTACTTC. Its translation: CASREAGGYEQYF.

The chain has TRBV7-9 and TRBJ2-1; TRBD2 matches at 12 bases. CDR1 and CDR2 (germline): SEHNR, FQNEAQ (reference sequence). The length of the CDR3 is 17 residues. V dropped 5 bases and J dropped 3; count of bases not matched to a gene: 8. The CDR3 coding sequence is TGTGCCAGCAGCCCCTTGCCGACTAGCGGGAGCTACAATGAGCAGTTCTTC. It specifies CASSPLPTSGSYNEQFF.

V usage is TRBV6-5 and J usage is TRBJ1-3; no clear D gene. V shed 6 bases and J shed 2 bases, with 5 bases lying between them. The germline gives CDR1 MNHEY, CDR2 SVGAGI. CDR3 length equals 12 residues. CDR3 region: CASRAAGNTIYF. CDR3 coding DNA: TGTGCCAGCAGGGCAGCTGGAAACACCATATATTTT.

The CDR3 DNA is TGTGCCAGCAGTGAACCCCCGGGACAGGGGCCCTACGAGCAGTACTTC. This encodes CASSEPPGQGPYEQYF. The chain employs TRBV6-1 and TRBJ2-7; 10 bases agree with TRBD1. This CDR3 region has 16 residues. With V trimmed by 2 bases and J by 2 bases, 6 bases remained unmatched. Germline lookup yields CDR1 MNHNS and CDR2 SASEGT.

The V and J genes are TRBV20-1 and TRBJ2-7, with a tentative D call TRBD2 (5 bases). V gave up 3 bases and J gave up 0 bases, with 12 bases separating them. CDR3 length: 14 amino acids. Germline assignment: CDR1 DFQATT and CDR2 SNEGSKA (reference sequence). CDR3 coding DNA: TGCAGTGCTAGTCCCCGCGGGCACTCCTACGAGCAGTACTTC. Its translation: CSASPRGHSYEQYF.

The rearrangement joins TRBV27 to TRBJ2-7, with TRBD2 as a possible D gene (6 bases). V dropped 7 bases and J dropped 6 bases, with 19 bases sitting between them. This CDR3 spans 14 amino acids. Germline CDR1 is MNHEY and CDR2 is SMNVEV (reference sequence). The CDR3 DNA is TGTGCCAGCAAAAGACTAGTGGTATTTGGCGAGCAGTACTTC. It yields the protein CASKRLVVFGEQYF.

The chain carries TRBV11-2 and TRBJ1-4, with TRBD1 matching over 12 bases. Trimming cost V 5 bases and J 7 bases; bases outside gene matches: 2. Germline V lookup: CDR1 SGHAT, CDR2 FQNNGV. The CDR3 length is 14 residues. CDR3 region: CASSAGQGAEKLFF. DNA of the CDR3: TGTGCCAGCAGCGCGGGACAGGGGGCTGAAAAACTGTTTTTT.

This chain links TRBV18 with TRBJ1-1; maybe TRBD1 (6 bases). Trimming left V 3 bases short and J 2 bases short, with 13 bases between. The CDR3 sequence is 15 residues long. In germline, CDR1 is KGHSH, CDR2 LQKENI. CDR3 sequence reads: CASSPSLQGNTEAFF. CDR3 bases: TGTGCCAGCTCACCCTCGCTACAGGGAAACACTGAAGCTTTCTTT.